This T cell receptor beta chain stems from a study of OX40 agonist ivuxolimab in advanced cancers. Study-level findings and limits: Partly responding patients at 0.1-3.0 mg/kg showed some of the smallest clonal expansion. Doses of 0.1 to 3.0 mg/kg were accompanied by clonal expansion of CD4+ and CD8+ blood T cells by week 6.

Blood sampling took place at baseline, cycle 4 day 1, and cycle 7 day 1. Details on this clone: Its antigen remains unknown.

The repertoire was sequenced with immunoSEQ multiplex PCR; TCRdb's copy has only in-frame clones and lacks some. The sample holds about 50,000 clones, more than 85% seen once. This CDR3 contains 13 residues. Germline CDR1 reads PRHDT; CDR2 reads FYEKMQ (reference sequence). V trimming: 5 bases; J trimming: 7 bases; junction bases outside the gene matches: 7. Specimen: CD4+ or CD8+ T cells sorted from blood, collected in a trial of the OX40 agonist ivuxolimab. The V and J genes are TRBV13 and TRBJ2-7, with TRBD1 matching 8 bases. This TCR was sampled from an adult with an advanced solid tumor such as melanoma, head and neck, liver or kidney cancer. CDR3 protein: CASSPLTGEEQYF. The CDR3 DNA sequence: TGTGCCAGCAGCCCCTTGACAGGGGAAGAGCAGTACTTC. Complete variable domain (other parts from reference TRBV13 and TRBJ2-7): AAGVIQSPRHLIKEKRETATLKCYPIPRHDTVYWYQQGPGQDPQFLISFYEKMQSDKGSIPDRFSAQQFSDYHSELNMSSLELGDSALYFCASSPLTGEEQYFGPGTRLTVT.